What follows are 16 T cell receptor beta chains derived from one specimen sequenced in a study of shared clonotypes between healthy human individuals (dated by TCRdb to the early 2020s). Libraries were built with the immunoSEQ multiplex PCR assay. TCRdb mirrors the immuneACCESS table, restricted to in-frame sequences. Some clones are absent from its copies; in checked studies, under half trace to an unresolved V gene, and the reason for the others is unknown. This sample is represented by over 750,000 clones; about 96% of them were singletons. Under 0.25% of the sample lies in the top ten. CD8 naive samples were CD45RO-negative cells positively selected for CCR7, giving a CD45RA+CCR7+ population that excluded TemRA cells. Sequencing input: naive CD8+ T cells sorted from blood. Explained via the paper, the cell subset or site label denotes: CD45RA+CCR7+. The source of these receptors is a man aged 25-45 years in good health.

V is TRBV13 and J is TRBJ2-3; the match to TRBD2 covers 9 bases. Germline CDR1 is PRHDT and CDR2 is FYEKMQ (reference sequence). This CDR3 contains 17 residues. Trimming at V came to 2 bases and at J to 6 bases, leaving 12 bases not matched to a gene. As DNA, the CDR3 is TGTGCCAGCAGCTTATGGCGGGAGGGCCAAATTCAGGATACGCAGTATTTT. Its translation is CASSLWREGQIQDTQYF.

J is TRBJ2-1 and V is TRBV9; D gene ambiguous. Germline V gene data show CDR1 as SGDLS and CDR2 as YYNGEE. Trimming took off 0 bases at V and 8 bases at J, with 15 bases between the two ends. The CDR3 has 15 amino acids. CDR3 sequence: CASSVGLSPGDEQFF. In nucleotides, the CDR3 is TGTGCCAGCAGCGTAGGACTCTCACCGGGCGATGAGCAGTTCTTC. Full variable domain (outside the CDR3, taken from reference TRBV9 and TRBJ2-1): DSGVTQTPKHLITATGQRVTLRCSPRSGDLSVYWYQQSLDQGLQFLIQYYNGEERAKGNILERFSAQQFPDLHSELNLSSLELGDSALYFCASSVGLSPGDEQFFGPGTRLTVL.

This clone occurred once. The chain joins TRBV5-1 to TRBJ2-3; D gene unclear. CDR3 length: 14 amino acids. V was trimmed by 2 bases and J by 2 bases, leaving 9 bases between them. In germline, CDR1 is SGHRS, CDR2 YFSETQ. The CDR3 bases are TGCGCCAGCAGCTTCGGTGGTATCACAGATACGCAGTATTTT. This gives the protein CASSFGGITDTQYF.

The chain combines TRBV7-9 with TRBJ2-4, with 7 bases matching TRBD1. The CDR3 extends over 17 amino acids. Trimming cost V 5 bases and J 2 bases; bases outside gene matches: 12. Looked up from germline, CDR1 is SEHNR and CDR2 is FQNEAQ (reference sequence). In DNA, the CDR3 is TGTGCCAGCAGCGCCCGAGGGGGCGTGAATTCCAAAAACATTCAGTACTTC. This translates into CASSARGGVNSKNIQYF.

V gene TRBV11-1 combines with J gene TRBJ2-1; D is ambiguous. This CDR3 is 15 amino acids long. Germline CDR1 reads SGHAT; CDR2 reads FQDESV (reference sequence). V lost 4 bases and J lost 0, with 10 bases in between. The CDR3 spells CASSSLTRSYNEQFF. CDR3 DNA: TGTGCCAGCAGCTCACTAACCCGCTCCTACAATGAGCAGTTCTTC.

The chain uses TRBV5-5 and TRBJ2-7, with a weak D call TRBD2 (6 bases). The germline CDR1 and CDR2 sequences are SGHKS and YYEKEE (reference sequence). Trimming left V 4 bases short and J 6 bases short, with 20 bases between. This CDR3 comprises 15 residues. The CDR3: CASSPPGTGVREQYF. The DNA of the CDR3 is TGTGCCAGCAGCCCCCCTGGGACTGGGGTCCGCGAGCAGTACTTC. The whole variable domain, filled in from reference TRBV5-5 and TRBJ2-7, reads DAGVTQSPTHLIKTRGQQVTLRCSPISGHKSVSWYQQVLGQGPQFIFQYYEKEERGRGNFPDRFSARQFPNYSSELNVNALLLGDSALYLCASSPPGTGVREQYFGPGTRLTVT.

The chain's CDR3 is CASSLAKWGGTEADTQYF. As DNA, the CDR3 is TGTGCCAGCAGCTTAGCAAAGTGGGGAGGGACAGAGGCAGATACGCAGTATTTT. This chain uses TRBV7-9 with TRBJ2-3, with D possibly called TRBD1 or TRBD2 (7 bases each). Between the trimmed V and J ends, which lost 0 bases and 4 bases, there was a span of 20 bases. The CDR3 length is 18 residues. Per the germline V gene, CDR1 is SEHNR and CDR2 is FQNEAQ (reference sequence).

This chain joins TRBV5-6 and TRBJ2-1, with D maybe TRBD2 (6 bases). Germline lookup yields CDR1 SGHDT and CDR2 YYEEEE. The CDR3 runs 16 residues. Trimming took off 0 bases at V and 7 bases at J, with 17 bases between the two ends. The CDR3 region has the DNA TGTGCCAGCAGCTTGGGGGTAGCGGCTGAGTTGAATGAGCAGTTCTTC. This sequence encodes CASSLGVAAELNEQFF.

J is TRBJ2-1 and V is TRBV2; TRBD1 might be the D (6 bases). The V end lost 4 bases, the J end lost 0 bases, and 13 bases lay between the germline ends. This CDR3 has 16 residues. Germline V CDR1 and CDR2: SNHLY, FYNNEI. CDR3 bases: TGTGCCAGCAGTGGTAACAGGGAGAGCTCCTACAATGAGCAGTTCTTC. It yields the protein CASSGNRESSYNEQFF.

This clone was seen a single time. The chain uses TRBV29-1 and TRBJ1-2; TRBD1 matches 7 bases. This CDR3 is built from 13 residues. The junction had 8 bases not matched to a gene; V was cut back by 6 bases and J by 4 bases. The V gene's germline CDR1 is SQVTM and CDR2 ANQGSEA. Here the CDR3 DNA reads TGCAGCGTGGGACAGCAGTCTAGCTATGGCTACACCTTC. Its translation is CSVGQQSSYGYTF.

This chain uses TRBV5-5 with TRBJ2-7, with a weak D call TRBD1 (6 bases). The germline gives CDR1 SGHKS, CDR2 YYEKEE (reference sequence). This CDR3 has 14 residues. The germline V and J ends were trimmed by 1 base and 2 bases, with 10 bases remaining between them. The CDR3 loop reads CASSLWDTTYEQYF. CDR3 DNA sequence: TGTGCCAGCAGCTTGTGGGACACTACCTACGAGCAGTACTTC.

The CDR3 sequence is CAISAAGEAGELFF. In DNA, the CDR3 is TGTGCCATCAGTGCAGCGGGAGAAGCCGGGGAGCTGTTTTTT. V and J are TRBV10-3 and TRBJ2-2; 8 nucleotides line up with TRBD2. The germline gives CDR1 ENHRY, CDR2 SYGVKD. V lost 4 bases and J lost 6; bases outside the gene matches: 4. The CDR3 is 14 residues long.

V and J are TRBV7-9 and TRBJ2-7; TRBD1 agrees at 7 bases. Germline V gives CDR1 SEHNR, CDR2 FQNEAQ (reference sequence). The CDR3 runs 15 residues. The ends lost 2 bases at V and 5 bases at J; junction bases unmatched: 9. CDR3 nucleotides: TGTGCCAGCAGCTTAAGGGGGACAGTCCTTGACGAGCAGTACTTC. Its translation is CASSLRGTVLDEQYF.

Concerning this clone: At one end, the junction sequence differs from germline, possibly due to a read error. The chain carries TRBV19 and TRBJ2-3; 8 bases are a match to TRBD2. In germline, CDR1 is LNHDA, CDR2 SQIVND (reference sequence). The CDR3 has 16 residues. The CDR3 region is CASTFSVTSGTHTQYF. The CDR3 DNA sequence: TGTGCCAGTACCTTCTCCGTCACTAGCGGCACACATACGCAGTATTTT.

The chain uses TRBV27 and TRBJ2-1, with TRBD2 matching over 12 bases. This CDR3 spans 15 amino acids. Losses at the gene ends were 5 bases for V and 8 bases for J; bases not matched to a gene: 7. Per the germline V gene, CDR1 is MNHEY and CDR2 is SMNVEV (reference sequence). In nucleotides, the CDR3 is TGTGCCAGCAGTGCCCTAGCGGGAGGGGTCGATGAGCAGTTCTTC. This sequence encodes CASSALAGGVDEQFF.

The chain joins TRBV27 to TRBJ2-2, with 11 nucleotides matching TRBD2. CDR1 is MNHEY and CDR2 is SMNVEV in the germline V gene (reference sequence). The CDR3 sequence is 16 residues long. Germline trimming cut 2 bases from V and 4 bases from J; bases unmatched to any gene: 3. In DNA form, the CDR3 reads TGTGCCAGCAGTTTAGGTAGCGGGAGGGCCACCGGGGAGCTGTTTTTT. It is translated as CASSLGSGRATGELFF.